Here is one T cell receptor (beta chain) with its context. Its antigen remains unidentified. This specimen comes from a study of Ad26.COV2.S vaccination and SARS-CoV-2 variants. Regarding the study as a whole: Vaccinees displayed broader spike-specific TCR repertoires than placebo recipients.

Profiling relied on immunoSEQ multiplex PCR, and the TCRdb table lists in-frame clones only, not all of them. The sample has about 350,000 clones, around 92% seen once. V was trimmed by 0 bases and J by 1 base, leaving 21 bases between them. The CDR3 extends over 19 amino acids. Germline V gene lookup returns CDR1 MGHRA and CDR2 YSYEKL. This receptor was taken from a human donor who had recovered from COVID-19. The starting material was peripheral blood, obtained after recovery from COVID-19. This chain links TRBV4-1 with TRBJ2-5; the D gene is possibly TRBD2 (6 bases). The CDR3 DNA reads TGCGCCAGCAGCCAAGAACAAATTTTTGGACTATCTCCCCAAGAGACCCAGTACTTC. Its translation is CASSQEQIFGLSPQETQYF.